One and the same sample provided the 9 T cell receptor beta chains below, sequenced in a study of identical twins. TCRdb processed the 5' RACE reads anew with MiXCR; each CDR3 protein has one entry. This sample yields around 510,000 distinct CDR3 sequences, of which about 13% are seen a single time; approximately 0.98% belongs to the top ten. The same specimen was also included in a second study, on yellow fever vaccine responses in identical twins.

Sequencing input: CD4+ T cells sorted from blood. Receptors were obtained from a woman aged 18 to 35 in good health.

In its sample, this clonotype was seen a few times. The chain joins TRBV18 to TRBJ2-1, with D possibly matching TRBD1 (5 bases). V was shortened by 1 base and J by 4 bases, with 17 bases between the two germline ends. From germline, CDR1 is KGHSH and CDR2 LQKENI. CDR3 length equals 17 residues. The CDR3 loop is CASSPLEGVYLYNEQFF. CDR3 nucleotide sequence: TGTGCCAGCTCACCACTGGAAGGGGTTTACCTATACAATGAGCAGTTCTTC.

The chain joins TRBV5-1 to TRBJ2-3; the D gene is possibly TRBD2 (6 bases). Germline CDR1 reads SGHRS; CDR2 reads YFSETQ. Between the trimmed V and J ends, which lost 3 bases and 1 base, there was a span of 9 bases. The CDR3 has 14 residues. The CDR3 reads CASSSSSGTDTQYF. CDR3 nucleotides: TGCGCCAGCAGCTCATCTAGCGGCACAGATACGCAGTATTTT.

This clonotype was counted ten times or more. The rearrangement uses TRBV20-1 and TRBJ2-3, with 9 nucleotides matching TRBD2. J gave up 6 bases and V 6 bases, and 16 bases lay outside the gene matches. Looked up from germline, CDR1 is DFQATT and CDR2 is SNEGSKA (reference sequence). The CDR3 spans 16 residues. The CDR3 loop is CSAPDVREGRRDTQYF. CDR3 DNA sequence: TGCAGTGCCCCGGACGTGCGGGAGGGCCGGAGGGATACGCAGTATTTT.

This clonotype was detected a few times. The J gene is TRBJ2-1, the V gene TRBV5-1, with D perhaps TRBD1 (5 bases). Germline loops: CDR1 SGHRS, CDR2 YFSETQ. The ends were cut back, 2 bases at V and 8 bases at J, with 14 bases in the middle. The CDR3 extends over 14 amino acids. The CDR3 loop reads CASSFGGRVDEQFF. CDR3 nucleotides: TGCGCCAGCAGCTTTGGTGGCAGGGTCGATGAGCAGTTCTTC. Combining the CDR3 with reference TRBV5-1 and TRBJ2-1 gives the whole variable domain KAGVTQTPRYLIKTRGQQVTLSCSPISGHRSVSWYQQTPGQGLQFLFEYFSETQRNKGNFPGRFSGRQFSNSRSEMNVSTLELGDSALYLCASSFGGRVDEQFFGPGTRLTVL.

In this sample, this clonotype turned up once. The chain recombines TRBV7-6 with TRBJ2-1; no definite D call. The CDR3 covers 11 residues. V was cut by 3 bases and J by 10 bases, with 7 bases left in between. CDR1 and CDR2 (germline): SGHVS, FNYEAQ. DNA of the CDR3: TGTGCCAGCAGCTTGGGCGAGGAGCAGTTCTTC. Protein sequence: CASSLGEEQFF.

This clonotype was seen a handful of times. This rearrangement joins TRBV5-6 to TRBJ2-7; perhaps TRBD1 as D (6 bases). The CDR3 is made up of 13 amino acids. The ends were cut back, 7 bases at V and 3 bases at J, with 14 bases in the middle. Germline assignment: CDR1 SGHDT and CDR2 YYEEEE. The CDR3: CASRPGHLYEQYF. CDR3 bases: TGTGCCAGCCGCCCGGGACACCTCTACGAGCAGTACTTC.

This clonotype was counted between two and nine times. The chain joins TRBV9 to TRBJ1-6; no clear D gene. Trimming took 3 bases from V and 13 from J, leaving 14 bases between them. The CDR3 totals 13 residues. CDR1 is SGDLS and CDR2 is YYNGEE in the germline V gene. DNA of the CDR3: TGTGCCAGCAGCGCACCGGTGGACGGGCCCCTCCACTTT. Encoded protein: CASSAPVDGPLHF.

This clonotype was observed once. The chain carries TRBV18 and TRBJ2-5; D is unclear. Trimming cost V 4 bases and J 1 base, with 10 bases left between them. Germline assignment: CDR1 KGHSH and CDR2 LQKENI. This CDR3 contains 14 residues. CDR3 bases: TGTGCCAGCTCACAGAGTACCACCCAAGAGACCCAGTACTTC. Its translation: CASSQSTTQETQYF. Together with reference TRBV18 and TRBJ2-5, the CDR3 gives the full variable domain: NAGVMQNPRHLVRRRGQEARLRCSPMKGHSHVYWYRQLPEEGLKFMVYLQKENIIDESGMPKERFSAEFPKEGPSILRIQQVVRGDSAAYFCASSQSTTQETQYFGPGTRLLVL.

The chain couples TRBV20-1 to TRBJ2-5; 15 bases are a match to TRBD2. Germline V gives CDR1 DFQATT, CDR2 SNEGSKA (reference sequence). The CDR3 spans 14 residues. The V segment lost 6 bases and the J segment 5 bases; nucleotides outside the gene matches: 4. CDR3 DNA: TGCAGTGCCGGGACTAGCGGGGGGATGGAGACCCAGTACTTC. This codes for CSAGTSGGMETQYF.